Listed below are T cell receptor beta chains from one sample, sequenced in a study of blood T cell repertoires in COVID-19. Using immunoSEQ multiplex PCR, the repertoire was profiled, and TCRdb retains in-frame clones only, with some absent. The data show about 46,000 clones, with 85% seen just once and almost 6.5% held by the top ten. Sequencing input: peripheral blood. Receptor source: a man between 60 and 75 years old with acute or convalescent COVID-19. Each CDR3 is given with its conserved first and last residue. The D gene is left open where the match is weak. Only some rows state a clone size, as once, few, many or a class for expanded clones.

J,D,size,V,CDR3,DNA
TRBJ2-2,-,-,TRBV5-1,CASSLGLNTGELFF,TGCGCCAGCAGCTTAGGACTTAACACCGGGGAGCTGTTTTTT
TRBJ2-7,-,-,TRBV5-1,CASSLHRGLVEQYF,TGCGCCAGCAGCTTGCACAGGGGACTAGTCGAGCAGTACTTC
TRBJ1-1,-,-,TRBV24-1,CATSEGANTEAFF,TGTGCCACCAGTGAGGGGGCGAACACTGAAGCTTTCTTT
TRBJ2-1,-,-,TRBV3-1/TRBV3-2,CASSQDLLALEVQFF,TGTGCCAGCAGCCAAGATCTACTAGCATTGGAAGTGCAGTTCTTC
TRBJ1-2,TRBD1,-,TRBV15,CATSPRTGAIYGYTF,TGTGCCACCAGCCCCCGAACAGGGGCGATATATGGCTACACCTTC
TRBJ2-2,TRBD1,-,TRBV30,CAWRPSWDRYTGELFF,TGTGCCTGGAGGCCTTCGTGGGACAGATACACCGGGGAGCTGTTTTTT
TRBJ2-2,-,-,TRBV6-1,CASSDASVIGELFF,TGTGCCAGCAGTGATGCTAGCGTAATCGGGGAGCTGTTTTTT
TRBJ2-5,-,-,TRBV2,CASSEAGQTQYF,TGTGCCAGCAGTGAAGCGGGGCAGACCCAGTACTTC
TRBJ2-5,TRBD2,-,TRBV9,CASSPGWTSGQETQYF,TGTGCCAGCAGCCCAGGTTGGACTAGCGGCCAAGAGACCCAGTACTTC
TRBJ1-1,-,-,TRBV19,CASSMSGGALNTEAFF,TGTGCCAGTAGTATGTCAGGCGGGGCCCTGAACACTGAAGCTTTCTTT
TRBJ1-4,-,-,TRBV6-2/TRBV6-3,CASSQTGSREKLFF,TGTGCCAGCAGCCAGACAGGTTCCCGGGAAAAACTGTTTTTT
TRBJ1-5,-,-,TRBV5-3,CARSLFTGCRGTYSNQPQHF,TGTGCCAGAAGCTTGTTTACGGGGTGCCGGGGAACCTATAGCAATCAGCCCCAGCATTTT
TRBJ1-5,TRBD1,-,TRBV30,CAWRKKGALGNQPQHF,TGTGCCTGGAGGAAGAAGGGGGCGTTGGGCAATCAGCCCCAGCATTTT
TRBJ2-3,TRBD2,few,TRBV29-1,CSVMGLAGGRGRADTQYF,TGCAGCGTTATGGGGCTAGCGGGAGGGCGAGGAAGGGCAGATACGCAGTATTTT
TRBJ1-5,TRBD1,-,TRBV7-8,CASSPTLTGVDQPQHF,TGTGCCAGCAGCCCAACATTGACAGGGGTAGATCAGCCCCAGCATTTT
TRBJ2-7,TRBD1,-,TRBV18,CASSPENAGTGSYEQYF,TGTGCCAGCTCACCGGAAAACGCCGGGACAGGGTCCTACGAGCAGTACTTC
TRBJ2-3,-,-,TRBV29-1,CSVAPRLRDTQYF,TGCAGCGTTGCGCCCCGCTTACGGGATACGCAGTATTTT
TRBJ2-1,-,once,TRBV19,CASSIVGGPSEFF,TGTGCCAGTAGTATAGTAGGGGGTCCTTCGGAGTTCTTC
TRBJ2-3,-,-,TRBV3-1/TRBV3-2,CASSPGLDRIDAQYF,TGTGCCAGCAGCCCGGGACTGGACCGGATTGATGCGCAGTATTTT
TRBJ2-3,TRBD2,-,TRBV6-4,CASSDLPEGLAGVRADTQYF,TGTGCCAGCAGTGACCTACCCGAGGGACTAGCGGGAGTTAGAGCAGATACGCAGTATTTT
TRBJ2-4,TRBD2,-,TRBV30,CAWSGSGRGAKNIQYF,TGTGCCTGGAGTGGCAGCGGGAGGGGGGCCAAAAACATTCAGTACTTC
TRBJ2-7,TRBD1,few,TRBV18,CASSQGQGLTYEQYF,TGTGCCAGCTCACAGGGACAGGGGTTGACCTACGAGCAGTACTTC
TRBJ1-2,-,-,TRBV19,CASSPPGALEETYGYTF,TGTGCCAGTAGTCCCCCAGGGGCACTGGAGGAAACGTATGGCTACACCTTC
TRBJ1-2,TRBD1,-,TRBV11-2,CASSLKPSGTGSYTF,TGTGCCAGCAGCTTAAAACCCTCCGGGACAGGGAGCTACACCTTC
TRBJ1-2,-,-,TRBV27,CASSFREGVGGYTF,TGTGCCAGCAGTTTCAGGGAGGGGGTCGGTGGCTACACCTTC
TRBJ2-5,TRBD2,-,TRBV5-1,CASSLGLAEGETQYF,TGCGCCAGCAGCTTGGGGCTAGCGGAGGGGGAGACCCAGTACTTC
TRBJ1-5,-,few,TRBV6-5,CASRPGGYFQQPQHF,TGTGCCAGCAGACCGGGGGGCTATTTCCAACAGCCCCAGCATTTT
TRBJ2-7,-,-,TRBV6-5,CASSYGGSSSYEQYF,TGTGCCAGCAGTTACGGCGGGTCCAGCTCCTACGAGCAGTACTTC
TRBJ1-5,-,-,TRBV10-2,CASSPDSTYQPQHF,TGCGCCAGCAGTCCCGACAGCACTTATCAGCCCCAGCATTTT
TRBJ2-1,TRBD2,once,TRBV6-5,CASRLTSDPYNEQFF,TGTGCCAGCAGACTCACTAGCGACCCCTACAATGAGCAGTTCTTC
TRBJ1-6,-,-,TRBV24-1,CATSDFGSPSPLHF,TGTGCCACCAGTGATTTCGGGTCACCCTCACCCCTCCACTTT
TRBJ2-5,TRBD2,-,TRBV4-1,CASSQGTSGAPNQETQYF,TGCGCCAGCAGCCAAGGCACTAGCGGGGCCCCAAATCAAGAGACCCAGTACTTC
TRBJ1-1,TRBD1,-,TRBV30,CAWTDRGAEAFF,TGTGCCTGGACGGACAGGGGGGCTGAAGCTTTCTTT
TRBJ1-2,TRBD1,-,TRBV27,CASSPGQAGHYGYTF,TGTGCCAGCAGTCCGGGACAGGCTGGCCACTATGGCTACACCTTC
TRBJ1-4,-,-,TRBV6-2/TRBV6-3,CASSYYFERAGKEKLFF,TGTGCCAGCAGTTACTACTTCGAGAGGGCGGGGAAGGAAAAACTGTTTTTT
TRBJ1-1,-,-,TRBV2,CASGVPWNTEAFF,TGTGCCAGCGGAGTCCCCTGGAACACTGAAGCTTTCTTT
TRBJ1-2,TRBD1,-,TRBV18,CASSPRQGDYGYTF,TGTGCCAGCTCACCTCGACAGGGGGACTATGGCTACACCTTC
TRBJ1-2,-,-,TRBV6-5,CASSSPGSLAGYTF,TGTGCCAGCAGTTCCCCGGGAAGCTTGGCTGGCTACACCTTC
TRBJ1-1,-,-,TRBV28,CASSTPGATEAFF,TGTGCCAGCAGTACCCCAGGGGCCACTGAAGCTTTCTTT
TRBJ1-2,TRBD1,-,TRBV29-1,CRSRGTVRILNYGYTF,TGCAGGAGCCGCGGGACAGTCCGCATCCTTAACTATGGCTACACCTTC
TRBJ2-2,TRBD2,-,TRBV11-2,CASSSLGTSNTGELFF,TGTGCCAGCAGCTCTCTCGGGACTAGCAACACCGGGGAGCTGTTTTTT
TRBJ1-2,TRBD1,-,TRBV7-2,CASSLSRGSYGYTF,TGTGCCAGCAGCTTGAGCAGGGGGTCCTATGGCTACACCTTC